This is a list of T cell receptor beta chains from one sample in a study of blood T cell repertoires in COVID-19. Using immunoSEQ multiplex PCR, the repertoire was profiled, and TCRdb retains in-frame clones only, with some absent. The table records about 200,000 clones, 88% of them present only once. Material: peripheral blood. All receptors come from a man younger than 30 with active or convalescent COVID-19. Each CDR3 is given with its conserved first and last residue. Fields, in order: D gene, V gene, CDR3 protein. A D gene is named only where the DNA matches it firmly.

d_gene: .; v_gene: TRBV27; CDR3aa: CASSIQGTANEKLFF
d_gene: .; v_gene: TRBV4-2; CDR3aa: CASSQDTTAGSSPLHF
d_gene: TRBD2; v_gene: TRBV9; CDR3aa: CASSATSGGVYEQYF
d_gene: TRBD1; v_gene: TRBV6-2/TRBV6-3; CDR3aa: CASSYSGTGGWDEQFF
d_gene: TRBD1; v_gene: TRBV7-8; CDR3aa: CASSLIPTGAYEKLFF
d_gene: .; v_gene: TRBV5-4; CDR3aa: CASSFPGASGNTIYF
d_gene: .; v_gene: TRBV19; CDR3aa: CASSIGPNEQFF
d_gene: .; v_gene: TRBV2; CDR3aa: CASSALGKLETQYF
d_gene: .; v_gene: TRBV28; CDR3aa: CASSLVGGNSPLHF
d_gene: .; v_gene: TRBV25-1; CDR3aa: CASSVEEYQETQYF
d_gene: .; v_gene: TRBV9; CDR3aa: CASSDIQGGQETQYF
d_gene: TRBD1; v_gene: TRBV7-7; CDR3aa: CASSLRAGGAGQPQHF
d_gene: .; v_gene: TRBV4-3; CDR3aa: CASSQEERGTDTQYF
d_gene: .; v_gene: TRBV21-1; CDR3aa: CASSEPGTGSTEAFF
d_gene: .; v_gene: TRBV3-1/TRBV3-2; CDR3aa: CASSQAGGLDTEAFF
d_gene: TRBD1; v_gene: TRBV29-1; CDR3aa: CSVSGQGTYEQYF
d_gene: TRBD1; v_gene: TRBV28; CDR3aa: CASRRLQGAGYEQYF
d_gene: .; v_gene: TRBV29-1; CDR3aa: CSSDGVEGGQETQYF
d_gene: .; v_gene: TRBV7-2; CDR3aa: CASSPSLRGQNTEAFF
d_gene: .; v_gene: TRBV12-3/TRBV12-4; CDR3aa: CASKGPGEQYF
d_gene: TRBD2; v_gene: TRBV6-5; CDR3aa: CASSPSGGAAGELFF
d_gene: .; v_gene: TRBV9; CDR3aa: CASSVGEGEVYGYTF
d_gene: TRBD1; v_gene: TRBV4-3; CDR3aa: CASSQGGQTIQETQYF
d_gene: .; v_gene: TRBV9; CDR3aa: CASSVAVQLNTEAFF
d_gene: TRBD1; v_gene: TRBV7-3; CDR3aa: CASSLRQGITEAFF
d_gene: TRBD2; v_gene: TRBV11-3; CDR3aa: CASSLGLAGQETQYF